The sequence of this T cell receptor beta chain was determined in a study of glioma-infiltrating T cells. Using RNA template, CDR3s of TCR alpha and beta were amplified with iRepertoire arm-PCR. For one-step reverse transcription and amplification, about 85-400 ng of tissue mRNA or PBMC total RNA was used. One entry per CDR3 protein results from TCRdb running MiXCR on the multiplex PCR reads. The sample has tens of thousands of distinct CDR3 sequences; around 23% are singletons. Comment on this clonotype: Its antigen is currently unknown.

Overall study results and limits: Tissue-blood divergence was below expectation in non-neoplastic patients, above in gliomas. Very few CDR3 sequences were shared between tissue and blood.

The sequence came from a human donor with low-grade glioma or glioblastoma, undergoing nonglioma brain surgery, or in good health (not recorded which). The sample was glioma tissue, nonneoplastic brain tissue, or PBMCs (not recorded which).

The CDR3 region is CASSQVIGGGGANVLTF. In nucleotides, the CDR3 is TGCGCCAGCAGCCAAGTCATAGGGGGCGGGGGGGCCAACGTCCTGACTTTC. The V call is TRBV4-1, the J call TRBJ2-6; TRBD1 matches 7 bases. The V and J ends lost 1 base and 4 bases, in that order; junction bases with no gene match: 7. Per germline, CDR1 MGHRA and CDR2 YSYEKL. There are 17 residues in the CDR3.